A selection of T cell receptor beta chains follows, all from one sample in a study of T cell responses to AZD1222 COVID-19 vaccine. Libraries were prepared by immunoSEQ multiplex PCR; TCRdb keeps only in-frame clonotypes and omits some of them. The sample yields fewer than 200,000 clones, 88% seen once. The source was peripheral blood, collected on day 0 of AZD1222 vaccination. These receptors were obtained from an adult in good health. Each CDR3 is given with its conserved first and last residue. D genes are given only for firm matches. Clone size is stated in some rows and not others, as once, few, many or a class when expanded.

J gene | V gene | D gene | clone size | CDR3 DNA | CDR3 protein
TRBJ2-2 | TRBV7-6 | TRBD1 | . | TGTGCCAGTAATCGACAGGGGATCGGGGAGCTGTTTTTT | CASNRQGIGELFF
TRBJ2-2 | TRBV11-2 | . | . | TGTGCCAGCAGCTTATCCGGCCCGGGAAAGACCGGGGAGCTGTTTTTT | CASSLSGPGKTGELFF
TRBJ2-3 | TRBV20-1 | . | . | TGCAGTGCTCGTATCCGGGATACGCAGTATTTT | CSARIRDTQYF
TRBJ1-5 | TRBV2 | . | . | TGTGCCAGCAGGGGGCCGAATCAGCCCCAGCATTTT | CASRGPNQPQHF
TRBJ2-6 | TRBV6-5 | . | . | TGTGCCAGCAATCGGTCTGGGGCCAACGTCCTGACTTTC | CASNRSGANVLTF
TRBJ1-2 | TRBV21-1 | . | . | TGTGCCAGCAGCAAAGGCGGGGCAGGGGGGAATTGCGGCTACACCTTC | CASSKGGAGGNCGYTF
TRBJ2-7 | TRBV19 | . | . | TGTGCCAGTAGGGACCATATGTACGAGCAGTACTTC | CASRDHMYEQYF
TRBJ1-6 | TRBV29-1 | . | . | TGCAGCGTTGTCGGCAGGGTACAATCACCCCTCCACTTT | CSVVGRVQSPLHF
TRBJ2-4 | TRBV2 | . | . | TGTGCCAGCAGTTCCGTCCAAGTGGGCGCCGACATTCAGTACTTC | CASSSVQVGADIQYF
TRBJ2-1 | TRBV7-3 | . | . | TGTGCCAGCAGTTTGACCCACCGCCCTGGCAATGAGCAGTTCTTC | CASSLTHRPGNEQFF
TRBJ2-7 | TRBV5-8 | TRBD1 | . | TGTGCCAGCAGCTGGACCCGGGACAGCTACGAGCAGTACTTC | CASSWTRDSYEQYF
TRBJ1-3 | TRBV10-1 | . | once | TGCGCCAGCGGAGCCTCCTCTGGAAACACCATATATTTT | CASGASSGNTIYF
TRBJ1-4 | TRBV5-4 | TRBD1 | . | TGTGCCAGCAGCTTCGATGGGACAGGGGTCGAAAAACTGTTTTTT | CASSFDGTGVEKLFF
TRBJ2-2 | TRBV25-1 | TRBD2 | few | TGTGCCAGCACTACCCCGGGAGGAGACACCGGGGAGCTGTTTTTT | CASTTPGGDTGELFF
TRBJ1-5 | TRBV19 | . | . | TGTGCCAGTAGGGGGAATCAGCCCCAGCATTTT | CASRGNQPQHF
TRBJ1-1 | TRBV19 | TRBD1 | . | TGTGCCAGTAGTAATACAGGGGGAAGGGCTGAAGCTTTCTTT | CASSNTGGRAEAFF
TRBJ2-3 | TRBV28 | TRBD1 | . | TGTGCCAGCAGTCCGGGACAGGGATATGGCACAGATACGCAGTATTTT | CASSPGQGYGTDTQYF
TRBJ2-1 | TRBV7-8 | TRBD1 | once | TGTGCCAGCAGCTTAGCGGGACAGGGGGCGGACAATGAGCAGTTCTTC | CASSLAGQGADNEQFF
TRBJ2-5 | TRBV5-4 | . | few | TGTGCCAGCAGCTTGCCAGCGGGCGGCCAAGAGACCCAGTACTTC | CASSLPAGGQETQYF
TRBJ1-1 | TRBV20-1 | . | . | TGCAGTGCCTACGACGCTGAAGCTTTCTTT | CSAYDAEAFF
TRBJ1-6 | TRBV30 | TRBD1 | . | TGTGCCTGTGGGACAGGGCTAAATTCACCCCTCCACTTT | CACGTGLNSPLHF
TRBJ1-6 | TRBV11-3 | . | . | TGTGCCAGCAGCCTGGACTCTTTTAATTCACCCCTCCACTTT | CASSLDSFNSPLHF
TRBJ1-5 | TRBV2 | . | . | TGTGCCAGCAGCGTCTCAGGGGGCAATCAGCCCCAGCATTTT | CASSVSGGNQPQHF
TRBJ1-1 | TRBV4-1 | . | . | TGCGCCAGCAGCCAATTCGTGGTGAACACTGAAGCTTTCTTT | CASSQFVVNTEAFF
TRBJ1-2 | TRBV28 | . | . | TGTGCCAGCGCGAGGGTCGGCTACACCTTC | CASARVGYTF
TRBJ1-6 | TRBV20-1 | TRBD1 | . | TGCAGTGCTAGTGGCACAGGGGGGGATAATTCACCCCTCCACTTT | CSASGTGGDNSPLHF
TRBJ1-5 | TRBV2 | . | . | TGTGCCAGCAGTGGTGAGAAGGATCAGCCCCAGCATTTT | CASSGEKDQPQHF
TRBJ2-7 | TRBV7-3 | TRBD1 | . | TGTGCCAGCAGCTCGACAGGGAGCAACGAGCAGTACTTC | CASSSTGSNEQYF
TRBJ1-5 | TRBV19 | . | few | TGTGCCAGTAGTATAGCGGGGGGGGGCAGCAATCAGCCCCAGCATTTT | CASSIAGGGSNQPQHF
TRBJ2-7 | TRBV6-5 | TRBD1 | once | TGTGCCAGCAGTTATCAGGGGGCTAACGAGCAGTACTTC | CASSYQGANEQYF
TRBJ1-2 | TRBV7-2 | TRBD1 | . | TGTGCCAGCAGCAGACGACAGGGATATGGCTACACCTTC | CASSRRQGYGYTF